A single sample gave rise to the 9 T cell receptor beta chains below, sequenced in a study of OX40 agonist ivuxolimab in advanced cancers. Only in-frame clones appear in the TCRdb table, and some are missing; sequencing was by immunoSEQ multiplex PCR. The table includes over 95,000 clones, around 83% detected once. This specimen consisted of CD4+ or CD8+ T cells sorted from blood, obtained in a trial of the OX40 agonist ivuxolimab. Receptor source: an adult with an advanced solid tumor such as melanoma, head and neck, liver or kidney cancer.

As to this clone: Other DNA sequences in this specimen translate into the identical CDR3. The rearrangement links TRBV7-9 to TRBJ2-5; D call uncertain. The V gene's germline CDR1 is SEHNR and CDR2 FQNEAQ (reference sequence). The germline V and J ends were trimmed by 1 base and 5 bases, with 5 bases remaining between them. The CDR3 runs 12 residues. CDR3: CASSLVGETQYF. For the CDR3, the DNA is TGTGCCAGCAGCTTAGTCGGGGAGACCCAGTACTTC.

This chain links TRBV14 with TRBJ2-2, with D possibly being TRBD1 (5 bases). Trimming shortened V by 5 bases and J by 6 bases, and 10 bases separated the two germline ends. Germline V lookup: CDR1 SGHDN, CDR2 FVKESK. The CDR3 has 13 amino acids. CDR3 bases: TGTGCCAGCAGCGTTTCAGGGCCCGGGGAGCTGTTTTTT. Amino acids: CASSVSGPGELFF.

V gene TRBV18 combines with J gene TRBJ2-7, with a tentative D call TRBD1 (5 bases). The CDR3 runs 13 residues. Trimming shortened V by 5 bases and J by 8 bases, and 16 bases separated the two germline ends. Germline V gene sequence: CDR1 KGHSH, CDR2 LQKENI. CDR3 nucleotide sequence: TGTGCCAGCTCATCTGGACAACATGTACAGCAGTACTTC. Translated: CASSSGQHVQQYF.

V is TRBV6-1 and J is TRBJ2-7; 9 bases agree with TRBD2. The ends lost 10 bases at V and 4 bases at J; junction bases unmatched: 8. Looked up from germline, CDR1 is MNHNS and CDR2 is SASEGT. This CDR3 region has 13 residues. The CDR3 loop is CAIRLAGVYEQYF. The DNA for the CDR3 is TGTGCCATTCGCTTAGCGGGAGTATACGAGCAGTACTTC.

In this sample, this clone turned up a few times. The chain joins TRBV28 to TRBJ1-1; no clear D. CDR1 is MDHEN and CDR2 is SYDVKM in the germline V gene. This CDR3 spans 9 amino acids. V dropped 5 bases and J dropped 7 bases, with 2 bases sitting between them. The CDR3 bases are TGTGCCAGCAGTGGTGAAGCTTTCTTT. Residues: CASSGEAFF.

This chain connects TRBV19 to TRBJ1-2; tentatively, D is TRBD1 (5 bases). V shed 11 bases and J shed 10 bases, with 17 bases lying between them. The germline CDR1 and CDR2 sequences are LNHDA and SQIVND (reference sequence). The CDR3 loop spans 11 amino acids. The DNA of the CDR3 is TGTGCCGTTTCCCTTGGGGGGATCTACACCTTC. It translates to CAVSLGGIYTF.

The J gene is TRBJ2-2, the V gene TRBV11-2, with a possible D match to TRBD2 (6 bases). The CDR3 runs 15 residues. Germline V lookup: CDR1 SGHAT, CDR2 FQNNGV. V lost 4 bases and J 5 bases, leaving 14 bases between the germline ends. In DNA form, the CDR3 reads TGTGCCAGCAGCTCCCATGGAGGGCCGACCGGGGAGCTGTTTTTT. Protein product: CASSSHGGPTGELFF. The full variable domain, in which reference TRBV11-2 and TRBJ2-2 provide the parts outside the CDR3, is EAGVAQSPRYKIIEKRQSVAFWCNPISGHATLYWYQQILGQGPKLLIQFQNNGVVDDSQLPKDRFSAERLKGVDSTLKIQPAKLEDSAVYLCASSSHGGPTGELFFGEGSRLTVL.

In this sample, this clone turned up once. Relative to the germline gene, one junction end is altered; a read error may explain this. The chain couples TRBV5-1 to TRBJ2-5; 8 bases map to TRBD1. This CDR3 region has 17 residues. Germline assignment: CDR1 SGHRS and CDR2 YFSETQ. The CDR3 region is CASSLGFQGARQQTQYF. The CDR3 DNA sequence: TGCGCCAGCAGCTTAGGATTCCAGGGGGCCCGCCAACAGACCCAGTACTTC. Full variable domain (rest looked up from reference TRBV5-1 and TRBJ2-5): KAGVTQTPRYLIKTRGQQVTLSCSPISGHRSVSWYQQTPGQGLQFLFEYFSETQRNKGNFPGRFSGRQFSNSRSEMNVSTLELGDSALYLCASSLGFQGARQQTQYFGPGTRLLVL.

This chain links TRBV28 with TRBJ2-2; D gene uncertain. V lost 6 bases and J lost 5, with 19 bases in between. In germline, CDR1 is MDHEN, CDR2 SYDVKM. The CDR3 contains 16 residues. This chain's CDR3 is CASSPIAGFGTGELFF. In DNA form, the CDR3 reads TGTGCCAGCAGCCCCATCGCCGGGTTTGGGACCGGGGAGCTGTTTTTT.